This T cell receptor beta chain comes out of a study of blood T cell repertoires in COVID-19. About the research overall: The origin of the acute and convalescent COVID-19 samples was the United States, Italy and Spain. Nucleic acid was either cDNA or gDNA, and it came from T cells, B-cell-depleted T cells, or PBMCs.

Method: immunoSEQ multiplex PCR; TCRdb's copy keeps in-frame clones and lacks some. This table has approximately 52,000 clones, approximately 86% appearing once. CDR1 is LNHNV, CDR2 YYDKDF, per germline (reference sequence). This CDR3 comprises 13 residues. Trimming took 6 bases from V and 5 from J; bases not matched to a gene: 4. The clonotype originates from a man between 60 and 75 years old with acute or convalescent COVID-19. The chain carries TRBV15 and TRBJ1-1, with 9 bases fitting TRBD1. Sequenced: peripheral blood. The CDR3 DNA follows: TGTGCCACCAGGGGACAGGGAAGAACTGAAGCTTTCTTT. Translation: CATRGQGRTEAFF.